These 14 T cell receptor beta chains were all obtained from the same sample, sequenced in a study of cytomegalovirus exposure and HLA in healthy donors. Primers included in the PCR were 60 Vbeta and 13 Jbeta primers. Clones were sequenced by immunoSEQ multiplex PCR, and TCRdb holds only the in-frame ones, with some missing. The data show around 140,000 clones, approximately 80% seen once. Sequencing was carried out using PBMCs. Receptors originate from a man between 40 and 49 years old in good health and CMV-seronegative.

This clone occurred once. The CDR3 here is CASTSSPPGSHSNQPQHF. In DNA form, the CDR3 reads TGTGCCAGTACCTCATCCCCCCCAGGGTCCCATAGCAATCAGCCCCAGCATTTT. This chain links TRBV19 with TRBJ1-5, with D perhaps TRBD1 (5 bases). Deletions cut 7 bases from V and 0 bases from J, with 22 bases between. The germline V gene has CDR1 LNHDA and CDR2 SQIVND (reference sequence). The CDR3 length is 18 residues.

The chain uses TRBV9 and TRBJ2-7; D might be TRBD2 (5 bases). Germline values: CDR1 SGDLS, CDR2 YYNGEE. This CDR3 has 14 residues. Between the trimmed V and J ends, which lost 6 bases and 0 bases, there was a span of 13 bases. CDR3 coding DNA: TGTGCCAGCAACTTGGCGGGTAGCTCCTACGAGCAGTACTTC. Translated, it gives CASNLAGSSYEQYF. Supplemented by reference TRBV9 and TRBJ2-7, the full variable domain reads DSGVTQTPKHLITATGQRVTLRCSPRSGDLSVYWYQQSLDQGLQFLIQYYNGEERAKGNILERFSAQQFPDLHSELNLSSLELGDSALYFCASNLAGSSYEQYFGPGTRLTVT.

V gene TRBV7-2 combines with J gene TRBJ2-5, with a tentative D call TRBD2 (5 bases). Germline CDR1 and CDR2: SGHTA and FQGNSA. This CDR3 comprises 13 residues. The ends were cut back, 1 base at V and 4 bases at J, with 7 bases in the middle. CDR3 coding DNA: TGTGCCAGCAGCTTAGGCGGAGGAGAGACCCAGTACTTC. Its protein is CASSLGGGETQYF.

The chain combines TRBV12-1 with TRBJ2-6; TRBD1, the D gene given by the table, was not confirmed from the DNA. TRBV12-1 corresponds to a pseudogene. This CDR3 spans 24 amino acids. The CDR3 sequence is CASSPCPKSGLEPGQASGANVLTF. As DNA, the CDR3 is TGTGCCAGCAGCCCTTGCCCAAAATCGGGCCTAGAACCGGGACAGGCGTCTGGGGCCAACGTCCTGACTTTC.

The rearrangement uses TRBV7-2 and TRBJ1-6, with D uncertain. Looked up from germline, CDR1 is SGHTA and CDR2 is FQGNSA. The CDR3 loop spans 12 amino acids. V was shortened by 1 base and J by 9 bases, with 4 bases between the two germline ends. This CDR3 reads CASSLGASPLHF. The DNA of the CDR3 is TGTGCCAGCAGCTTAGGGGCTTCACCCCTCCACTTT.

The chain has TRBV29-1 and TRBJ1-2, with TRBD1 identical over 9 bases. Germline lookup yields CDR1 SQVTM and CDR2 ANQGSEA. V shed 7 bases, J shed 4 bases, and the junction held 7 bases outside the gene matches. The CDR3 runs 13 residues. The CDR3 sequence is CSAKTGGGYGYTF. CDR3 DNA: TGCAGCGCTAAGACAGGGGGAGGCTATGGCTACACCTTC.

V gene TRBV5-1 combines with J gene TRBJ2-5; 8 nucleotides line up with TRBD1. CDR3 length: 14 amino acids. Unmatched junction bases numbered 4, after V lost 4 bases and J lost 2 bases. Germline V CDR1 and CDR2: SGHRS, YFSETQ. This CDR3 reads CASSGGTGQETQYF. CDR3 DNA sequence: TGCGCCAGCAGCGGGGGGACAGGTCAAGAGACCCAGTACTTC. Looking up the rest from reference TRBV5-1 and TRBJ2-5 gives the full variable domain: KAGVTQTPRYLIKTRGQQVTLSCSPISGHRSVSWYQQTPGQGLQFLFEYFSETQRNKGNFPGRFSGRQFSNSRSEMNVSTLELGDSALYLCASSGGTGQETQYFGPGTRLLVL.

DNA of the CDR3: TGCGCCAGCAGCTTGGATAGCGGGGGAAATTCCTACGAGCAGTACTTC. Protein: CASSLDSGGNSYEQYF. The rearrangement links TRBV5-1 to TRBJ2-7, with 9 positions matching TRBD2. The germline V gene encodes CDR1 SGHRS and CDR2 YFSETQ. This CDR3 comprises 16 residues. With 0 bases clipped from V and 1 base from J, the junction kept 5 bases outside the gene matches.

The chain couples TRBV7-2 to TRBJ1-2; a weak D match, TRBD1 (6 bases). CDR1 SGHTA and CDR2 FQGNSA come from the germline V gene. This CDR3 comprises 13 residues. Trimming pared 5 bases from V and 0 bases from J, leaving 7 bases between. The CDR3 DNA sequence: TGTGCCAGCAGCGGGACAACTAACTATGGCTACACCTTC. It is translated as CASSGTTNYGYTF. Full variable domain (missing parts from reference TRBV7-2 and TRBJ1-2): GAGVSQSPSNKVTEKGKDVELRCDPISGHTALYWYRQSLGQGLEFLIYFQGNSAPDKSGLPSDRFSAERTGGSVSTLTIQRTQQEDSAVYLCASSGTTNYGYTFGSGTRLTVV.

This clone was seen a handful of times. The V gene is TRBV30, the J gene TRBJ2-5; 12 bases match TRBD1. The tail of the sequence fits TRBJ2-7 better, so the J call may be wrong. Germline CDR1 and CDR2: GTSNPN and SVGIG (reference sequence). The CDR3 covers 14 residues. In nucleotides, the CDR3 is TGTGCCTGGGCCGGGACAGGGGGCTTCTACGAGCAGTACTTC. Its translation is CAWAGTGGFYEQYF.

The chain combines TRBV6-1 with TRBJ1-5; TRBD1 aligns across 9 bases. J was trimmed by 9 bases and V by 7 bases; bases with no gene match: 7. Germline CDR1 and CDR2: MNHNS and SASEGT. The CDR3 is made up of 13 amino acids. The CDR3 DNA reads as TGTGCCAGCACCTGGGACAGGGAGGGGCCCCAGCATTTT. Protein sequence: CASTWDREGPQHF.

This chain uses TRBV11-2 with TRBJ2-5; D unresolved. This CDR3 is built from 14 residues. The V end was cut by 4 bases, the J end by 0 bases, with 9 bases between. Germline CDR1 reads SGHAT; CDR2 reads FQNNGV. The CDR3 sequence: CASSSESYQETQYF. In DNA, the CDR3 is TGTGCCAGCAGCTCCGAGAGTTACCAAGAGACCCAGTACTTC.

The CDR3 DNA follows: TGTGCCAGCAGACGAACAAGGAACACTGAAGCTTTCTTT. Translated, it gives CASRRTRNTEAFF. The gene calls are TRBV28 and TRBJ1-1; no firm D call. The CDR3 is made up of 13 amino acids. Trimming pared 6 bases from V and 1 base from J, leaving 9 bases between. Germline V CDR1 and CDR2: MDHEN, SYDVKM. Based on the CDR3 plus reference TRBV28 and TRBJ1-1, the full variable domain is DVKVTQSSRYLVKRTGEKVFLECVQDMDHENMFWYRQDPGLGLRLIYFSYDVKMKEKGDIPEGYSVSREKKERFSLILESASTNQTSMYLCASRRTRNTEAFFGQGTRLTVV.

This clone appeared a few times. V and J are TRBV6-5 and TRBJ2-7, with TRBD1 identical over 7 bases. The germline V gene encodes CDR1 MNHEY and CDR2 SVGAGI. The length of the CDR3 is 15 residues. With 4 bases clipped from V and 6 bases from J, the junction kept 12 bases outside the gene matches. CDR3 sequence reads: CASSLSGTDRVEQYF. The CDR3 DNA is TGTGCCAGCAGTTTATCGGGGACAGACCGGGTCGAGCAGTACTTC.